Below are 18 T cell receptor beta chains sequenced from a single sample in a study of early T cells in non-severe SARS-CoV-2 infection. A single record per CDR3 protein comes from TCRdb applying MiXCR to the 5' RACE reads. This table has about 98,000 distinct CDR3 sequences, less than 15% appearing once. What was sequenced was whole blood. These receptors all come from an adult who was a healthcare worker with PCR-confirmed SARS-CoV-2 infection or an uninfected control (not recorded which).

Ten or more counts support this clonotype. The CDR3 DNA reads as TGCAGTGCTAGCACTAGCAATCAGCCCCAGCATTTT. Protein product: CSASTSNQPQHF. This chain uses TRBV20-1 with TRBJ1-5; D not certain. Trimming left V 3 bases short and J 0 bases short, with 3 bases between. CDR3 length equals 12 residues. Germline loops: CDR1 DFQATT, CDR2 SNEGSKA (reference sequence).

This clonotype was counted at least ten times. The CDR3 nucleotides read TGTGCCAGCAGTTACCGGGACAGCCGCCGGGGGCCCTACGAGCAGTACTTC. Protein: CASSYRDSRRGPYEQYF. The V and J genes are TRBV28 and TRBJ2-7; TRBD1 is a possible D gene (7 bases). The ends were cut back, 4 bases at V and 2 bases at J, with 21 bases in the middle. Germline-derived CDR1 and CDR2 are MDHEN and SYDVKM. The CDR3 extends over 17 amino acids.

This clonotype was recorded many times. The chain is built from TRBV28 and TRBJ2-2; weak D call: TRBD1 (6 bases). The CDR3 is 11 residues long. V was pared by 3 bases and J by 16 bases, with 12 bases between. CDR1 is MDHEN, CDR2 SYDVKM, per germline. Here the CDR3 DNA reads TGTGCCAGCAGTTTGCTAGACAGGCGGTTTTTT. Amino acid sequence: CASSLLDRRFF.

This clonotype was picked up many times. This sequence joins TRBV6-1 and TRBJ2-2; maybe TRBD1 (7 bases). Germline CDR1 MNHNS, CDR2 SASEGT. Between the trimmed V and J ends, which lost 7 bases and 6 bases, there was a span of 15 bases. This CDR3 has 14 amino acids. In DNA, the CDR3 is TGTGCCAGCAAAACGAGCAGGGGGGCCGGGGAGCTGTTTTTT. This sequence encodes CASKTSRGAGELFF.

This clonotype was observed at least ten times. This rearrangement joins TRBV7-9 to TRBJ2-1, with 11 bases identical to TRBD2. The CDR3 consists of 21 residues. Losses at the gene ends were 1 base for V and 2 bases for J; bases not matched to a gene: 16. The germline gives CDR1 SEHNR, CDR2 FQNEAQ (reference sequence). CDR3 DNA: TGTGCCAGCAGCTTAGTAGCAGGGATGGGGACTAGCGGTCGTACCTACAATGAGCAGTTCTTC. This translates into CASSLVAGMGTSGRTYNEQFF.

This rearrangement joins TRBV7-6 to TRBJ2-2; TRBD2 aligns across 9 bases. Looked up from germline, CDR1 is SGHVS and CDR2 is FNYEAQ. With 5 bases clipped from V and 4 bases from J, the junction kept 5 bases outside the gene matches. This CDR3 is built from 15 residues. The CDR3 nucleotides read TGTGCCAGCAGCATCCTAGCGGGAACCACCGGGGAGCTGTTTTTT. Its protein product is CASSILAGTTGELFF. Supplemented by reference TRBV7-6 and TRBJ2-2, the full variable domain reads GAGVSQSPRYKVTKRGQDVALRCDPISGHVSLYWYRQALGQGPEFLTYFNYEAQQDKSGLPNDRFSAERPEGSISTLTIQRTEQRDSAMYRCASSILAGTTGELFFGEGSRLTVL.

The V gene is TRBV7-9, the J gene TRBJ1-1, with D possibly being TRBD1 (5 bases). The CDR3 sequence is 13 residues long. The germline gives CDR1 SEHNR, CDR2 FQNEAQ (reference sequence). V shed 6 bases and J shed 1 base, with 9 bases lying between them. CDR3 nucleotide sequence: TGTGCCAGCAGGGGGGACCAGAACACTGAAGCTTTCTTT. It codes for CASRGDQNTEAFF.

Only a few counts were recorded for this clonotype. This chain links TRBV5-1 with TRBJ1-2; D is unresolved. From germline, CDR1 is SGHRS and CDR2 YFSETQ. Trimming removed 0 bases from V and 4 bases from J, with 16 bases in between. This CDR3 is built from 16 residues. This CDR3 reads CASSLVPGTVSYGYTF. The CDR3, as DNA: TGCGCCAGCAGCTTGGTTCCGGGTACAGTGAGCTATGGCTACACCTTC.

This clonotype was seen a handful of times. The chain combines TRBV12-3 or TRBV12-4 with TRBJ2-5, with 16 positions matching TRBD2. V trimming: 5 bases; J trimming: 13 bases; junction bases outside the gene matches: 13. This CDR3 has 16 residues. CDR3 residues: CASSPAQGTSGRAMYF. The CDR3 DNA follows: TGTGCCAGCAGTCCGGCGCAGGGGACTAGCGGGAGGGCCATGTACTTC.

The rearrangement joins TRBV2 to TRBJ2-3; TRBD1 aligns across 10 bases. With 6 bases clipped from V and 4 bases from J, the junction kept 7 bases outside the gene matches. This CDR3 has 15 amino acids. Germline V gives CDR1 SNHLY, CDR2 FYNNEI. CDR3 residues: CASRPGQGWSDTQYF. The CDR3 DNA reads TGTGCCAGCAGGCCGGGACAGGGGTGGTCAGATACGCAGTATTTT.

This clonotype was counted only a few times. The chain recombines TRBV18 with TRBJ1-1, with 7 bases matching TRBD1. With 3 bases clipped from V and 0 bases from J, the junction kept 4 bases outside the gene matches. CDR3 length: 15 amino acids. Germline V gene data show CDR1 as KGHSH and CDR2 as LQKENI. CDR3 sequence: CASSPAGQLNTEAFF. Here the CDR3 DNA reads TGTGCCAGCTCACCGGCGGGACAGTTGAACACTGAAGCTTTCTTT.

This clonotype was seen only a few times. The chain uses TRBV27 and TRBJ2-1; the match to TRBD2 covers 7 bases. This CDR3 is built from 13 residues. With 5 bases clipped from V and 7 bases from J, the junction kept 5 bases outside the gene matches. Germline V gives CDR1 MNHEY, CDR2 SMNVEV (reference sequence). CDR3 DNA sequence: TGTGCCAGCAGTGCGTCCGGGGGGAATGAGCAGTTCTTC. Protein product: CASSASGGNEQFF.

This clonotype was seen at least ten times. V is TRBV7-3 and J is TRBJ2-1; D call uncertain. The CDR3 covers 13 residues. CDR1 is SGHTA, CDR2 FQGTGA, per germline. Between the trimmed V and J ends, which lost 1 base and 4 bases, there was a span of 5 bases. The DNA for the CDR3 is TGTGCCAGCAGCTTAAACAGTTACAATGAGCAGTTCTTC. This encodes CASSLNSYNEQFF.

CDR3 sequence (DNA): TGTGCCAGCAGTGACCCACTCCGGGACAAGGGCTACGAGCAGTACTTC. Residues: CASSDPLRDKGYEQYF. The chain employs TRBV25-1 and TRBJ2-7; TRBD1 is a possible D gene (6 bases). This CDR3 has 16 amino acids. The ends were cut back, 3 bases at V and 3 bases at J, with 18 bases in the middle. Germline V gene data show CDR1 as MGHDK and CDR2 as SYGVNS.

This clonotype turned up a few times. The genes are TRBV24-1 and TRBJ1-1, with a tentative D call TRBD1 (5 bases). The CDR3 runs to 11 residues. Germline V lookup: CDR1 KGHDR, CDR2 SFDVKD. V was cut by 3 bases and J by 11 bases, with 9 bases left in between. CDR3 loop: CATSDKGRAFF. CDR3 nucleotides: TGTGCCACCAGTGATAAGGGGCGGGCTTTCTTT.

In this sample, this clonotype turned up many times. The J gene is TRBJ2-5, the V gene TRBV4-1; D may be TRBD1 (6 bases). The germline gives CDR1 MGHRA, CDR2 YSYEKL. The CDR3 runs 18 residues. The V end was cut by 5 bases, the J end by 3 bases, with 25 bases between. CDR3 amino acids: CASSAHAKGDKRKETQYF. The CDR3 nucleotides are TGCGCCAGCAGCGCGCACGCAAAGGGGGACAAACGAAAAGAGACCCAGTACTTC.

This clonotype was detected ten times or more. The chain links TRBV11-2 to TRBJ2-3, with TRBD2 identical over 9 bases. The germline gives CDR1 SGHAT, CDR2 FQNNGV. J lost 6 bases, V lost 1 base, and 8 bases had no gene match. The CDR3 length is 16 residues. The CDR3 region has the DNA TGTGCCAGCAGCTTAGGTTGGCTAGCGGGAAATGATACGCAGTATTTT. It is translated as CASSLGWLAGNDTQYF. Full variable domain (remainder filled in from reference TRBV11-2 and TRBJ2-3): EAGVAQSPRYKIIEKRQSVAFWCNPISGHATLYWYQQILGQGPKLLIQFQNNGVVDDSQLPKDRFSAERLKGVDSTLKIQPAKLEDSAVYLCASSLGWLAGNDTQYFGPGTRLTVL.

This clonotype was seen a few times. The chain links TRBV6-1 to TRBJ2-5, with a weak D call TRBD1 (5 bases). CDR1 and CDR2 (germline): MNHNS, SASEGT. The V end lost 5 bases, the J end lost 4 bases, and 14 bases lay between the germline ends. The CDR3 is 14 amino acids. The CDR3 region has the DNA TGTGCCAGCAGTTCGACAGCCCGAAGAGAGACCCAGTACTTC. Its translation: CASSSTARRETQYF.